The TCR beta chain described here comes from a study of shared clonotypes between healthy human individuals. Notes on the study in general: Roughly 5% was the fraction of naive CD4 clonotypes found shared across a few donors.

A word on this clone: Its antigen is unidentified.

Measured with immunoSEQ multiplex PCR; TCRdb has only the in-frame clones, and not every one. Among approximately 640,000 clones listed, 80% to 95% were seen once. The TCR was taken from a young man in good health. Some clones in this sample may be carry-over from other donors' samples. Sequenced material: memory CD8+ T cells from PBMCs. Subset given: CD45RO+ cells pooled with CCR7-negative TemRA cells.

Written as DNA, the CDR3 is TGCAGCGTAAAGGGACTCCATAGCGCTCCCAACACCGGGGAGCTGTTTTTT. Residues: CSVKGLHSAPNTGELFF. This chain joins TRBV29-1 and TRBJ2-2, with a possible D match to TRBD2 (6 bases). Trimming left V 6 bases short and J 2 bases short, with 22 bases between. There are 17 residues in the CDR3. Germline CDR1 reads SQVTM; CDR2 reads ANQGSEA.